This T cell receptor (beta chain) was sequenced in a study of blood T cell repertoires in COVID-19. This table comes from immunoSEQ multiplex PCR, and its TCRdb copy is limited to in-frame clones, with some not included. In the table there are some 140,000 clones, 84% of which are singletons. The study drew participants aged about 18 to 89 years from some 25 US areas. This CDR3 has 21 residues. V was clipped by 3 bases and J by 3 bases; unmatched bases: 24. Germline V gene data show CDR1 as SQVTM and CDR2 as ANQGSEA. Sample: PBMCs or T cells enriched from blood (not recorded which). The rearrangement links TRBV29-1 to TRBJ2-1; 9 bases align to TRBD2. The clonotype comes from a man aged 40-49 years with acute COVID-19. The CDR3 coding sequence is TGCAGCGTTGAGGGCCTAGCGGGAAGTTCCCCTATTCAGGCGAGCTACAATGAGCAGTTCTTC. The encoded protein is CSVEGLAGSSPIQASYNEQFF.